This T cell receptor beta chain appears in the sequencing data of a study of blood T cell repertoires in COVID-19. The overall study: The study drew acute and convalescent COVID-19 samples from the United States, Italy and Spain. The cDNA or gDNA used as material had been derived from T cells, B-cell-depleted T cells, or PBMCs.

Germline lookup yields CDR1 PRHDT and CDR2 FYEKMQ (reference sequence). This CDR3 spans 14 amino acids. Trimming shortened V by 5 bases and J by 8 bases, and 18 bases separated the two germline ends. Authors' methods: Reference gene primer amplification yielded estimated nucleated cell counts. Here immunoSEQ multiplex PCR was the method, and the copy in TCRdb shows in-frame clones only, minus some. V, J and clone size are those of that table, while D and trimming were read from the DNA. The sample lists approximately 200,000 clones, roughly 85% seen once, with 4.5% to 6.5% in the top ten. Source material: peripheral blood. J is TRBJ2-5 and V is TRBV13; D perhaps matches TRBD1 (5 bases). The receptor was isolated from a young woman with acute or convalescent COVID-19. As DNA, the CDR3 is TGTGCCAGCAGCCCCCGGCAGGGCGGTGAAACCCAGTACTTC. This sequence encodes CASSPRQGGETQYF.